Listed below are T cell receptor beta chains from one sample, sequenced in a study of CD8 T cells in ankylosing spondylitis. A single record per CDR3 protein comes from TCRdb applying MiXCR to the 5' RACE reads. The table records more than 500,000 distinct CDR3 sequences, 5.3% of them present only once. Sequencing used blood, either unsorted or a sorted T cell fraction (not recorded which). These receptor sequences come from a male donor with ankylosing spondylitis. Each CDR3 is given with its conserved first and last residue. A D gene is named only where the DNA matches it firmly. Rows may omit the clone size; those that give it use once, few, many or a size class.

CDR3: CASSSRDSYGYTF
DNA: TGTGCCAGCAGCTCGCGGGACAGCTATGGCTACACCTTC
D: TRBD1
J: TRBJ1-2
size: -
V: TRBV11-2

CDR3: CSARDRGPISGANVLTF
DNA: TGCAGTGCTAGAGACCGGGGGCCCATCTCTGGGGCCAACGTCCTGACTTTC
D: -
J: TRBJ2-6
size: few
V: TRBV20-1

CDR3: CSVGSGIGSEQYF
DNA: TGCAGCGTTGGTAGCGGGATAGGGTCCGAGCAGTACTTC
D: TRBD2
J: TRBJ2-7
size: -
V: TRBV29-1

CDR3: CASSPVGRDTEAFF
DNA: TGTGCCAGCTCACCAGTGGGGAGGGACACTGAAGCTTTCTTT
D: -
J: TRBJ1-1
size: -
V: TRBV18

CDR3: CASSLTVDQPQHF
DNA: TGCGCCAGCAGCTTAACAGTCGATCAGCCCCAGCATTTT
D: -
J: TRBJ1-5
size: many
V: TRBV5-1

CDR3: CSAHADWGNTEAFF
DNA: TGCAGTGCTCATGCGGACTGGGGGAACACTGAAGCTTTCTTT
D: -
J: TRBJ1-1
size: many
V: TRBV20-1

CDR3: CAISEVQGAGYGYTF
DNA: TGTGCCATCAGTGAGGTTCAGGGGGCCGGCTATGGCTACACCTTC
D: TRBD1
J: TRBJ1-2
size: many
V: TRBV10-3

CDR3: CSASRLAGGPIDTQYF
DNA: TGCAGTGCTTCTAGACTAGCGGGAGGGCCAATAGATACGCAGTATTTT
D: TRBD2
J: TRBJ2-3
size: many
V: TRBV20-1

CDR3: CASSFPPGTGGYEQYF
DNA: TGTGCCAGCAGCTTTCCCCCCGGGACAGGAGGCTACGAGCAGTACTTC
D: TRBD1
J: TRBJ2-7
size: many
V: TRBV7-9

CDR3: CASRLGTAIYGYTF
DNA: TGTGCCAGCAGACTAGGGACAGCTATCTATGGCTACACCTTC
D: TRBD1
J: TRBJ1-2
size: many
V: TRBV6-1

CDR3: CASSLADGYTF
DNA: TGTGCCAGCAGTTTAGCAGATGGCTACACCTTC
D: -
J: TRBJ1-2
size: -
V: TRBV28

CDR3: CSASRTGGIRETQYF
DNA: TGCAGTGCTAGCAGGACAGGGGGCATTCGGGAGACCCAGTACTTC
D: TRBD1
J: TRBJ2-5
size: many
V: TRBV20-1

CDR3: CASKRAGTYGYTF
DNA: TGCGCCAGCAAACGGGCAGGTACCTATGGCTACACCTTC
D: -
J: TRBJ1-2
size: -
V: TRBV5-1

CDR3: CASSVGKDTQYF
DNA: TGCGCCAGCAGTGTGGGGAAAGATACGCAGTATTTT
D: -
J: TRBJ2-3
size: many
V: TRBV10-1

CDR3: CSASNNNRVGAEAFF
DNA: TGCAGTGCAAGTAATAACAACAGGGTTGGAGCTGAAGCTTTCTTT
D: -
J: TRBJ1-1
size: many
V: TRBV20-1

CDR3: CASSNYWTGFPRQYF
DNA: TGTGCCAGCAGTAACTACTGGACAGGTTTTCCACGGCAGTACTTC
D: TRBD1
J: TRBJ2-7
size: many
V: TRBV6-2/TRBV6-3

CDR3: CSARGAAGLPYEQYF
DNA: TGCAGTGCTAGAGGAGCCGCGGGCTTGCCTTACGAGCAGTACTTC
D: -
J: TRBJ2-7
size: many
V: TRBV20-1

CDR3: CAISASLLGQSYNSPLHF
DNA: TGTGCCATCAGTGCCTCTCTTTTAGGACAGAGCTATAATTCACCCCTCCACTTT
D: -
J: TRBJ1-6
size: many
V: TRBV10-3

CDR3: CASSADWAGGNEQFF
DNA: TGTGCCAGCAGTGCTGACTGGGCAGGGGGCAATGAGCAGTTCTTC
D: TRBD1
J: TRBJ2-1
size: -
V: TRBV2

CDR3: CSVTPGFSTEAFF
DNA: TGCAGCGTTACCCCCGGGTTCAGCACTGAAGCTTTCTTT
D: -
J: TRBJ1-1
size: many
V: TRBV29-1

CDR3: CASSLGDSIRNEQFF
DNA: TGCGCCAGCAGCTTGGGGGACAGTATAAGAAATGAGCAGTTCTTC
D: TRBD1
J: TRBJ2-1
size: many
V: TRBV5-1

CDR3: CASSLANSPDTQYF
DNA: TGCGCCAGCAGCTTGGCCAACTCCCCCGATACGCAGTATTTT
D: -
J: TRBJ2-3
size: many
V: TRBV5-1

CDR3: CASSPPGRINTEAFF
DNA: TGTGCCAGCAGCCCCCCTGGACGGATTAACACTGAAGCTTTCTTT
D: -
J: TRBJ1-1
size: many
V: TRBV28

CDR3: CASRPHDSISGYTF
DNA: TGTGCCAGCAGACCACACGACAGTATCAGTGGCTACACCTTC
D: -
J: TRBJ1-2
size: many
V: TRBV27

CDR3: CASSLVGSRGQGDTQYF
DNA: TGTGCCAGCAGCTTAGTGGGGTCCCGGGGACAGGGCGATACGCAGTATTTT
D: TRBD1
J: TRBJ2-3
size: many
V: TRBV7-2

CDR3: CASSLGRGHFYGYTF
DNA: TGTGCCAGCAGCTTAGGTCGGGGGCATTTTTATGGCTACACCTTC
D: -
J: TRBJ1-2
size: many
V: TRBV11-2

CDR3: CASSVQAGEGEKLFF
DNA: TGTGCCAGCAGCGTACAAGCGGGGGAGGGGGAAAAACTGTTTTTT
D: -
J: TRBJ1-4
size: many
V: TRBV4-2

CDR3: CASSLAFPSIGVDEQFF
DNA: TGTGCCAGCAGCCTAGCGTTTCCATCTATAGGTGTGGATGAGCAGTTCTTC
D: -
J: TRBJ2-1
size: many
V: TRBV7-2

CDR3: CASSPLSGSEQYF
DNA: TGCGCCAGCAGCCCCCTTTCGGGTTCCGAGCAGTACTTC
D: -
J: TRBJ2-7
size: many
V: TRBV5-1

CDR3: CASSPTGLIEQYF
DNA: TGTGCCAGCAGCCCCACAGGACTCATCGAGCAGTACTTC
D: -
J: TRBJ2-7
size: -
V: TRBV7-9

CDR3: CASSPLGGADPGNTIYF
DNA: TGTGCCAGCAGTCCCCTGGGGGGTGCAGATCCTGGAAACACCATATATTTT
D: -
J: TRBJ1-3
size: many
V: TRBV12-3/TRBV12-4

CDR3: CASSPAGGQINEQFF
DNA: TGTGCCAGCAGCCCTGCGGGGGGGCAAATCAATGAGCAGTTCTTC
D: TRBD2
J: TRBJ2-1
size: -
V: TRBV4-2

CDR3: CATTNDANIQYF
DNA: TGTGCCACGACAAATGACGCTAACATTCAGTACTTC
D: -
J: TRBJ2-4
size: many
V: TRBV28

CDR3: CCGGLAGVTDTQYF
DNA: TGCTGTGGGGGACTAGCGGGAGTAACAGATACGCAGTATTTT
D: TRBD2
J: TRBJ2-3
size: few
V: TRBV20-1

CDR3: CASSLWTGQTYEQYF
DNA: TGCGCCAGCAGCTTGTGGACGGGACAGACCTACGAGCAGTACTTC
D: TRBD1
J: TRBJ2-7
size: many
V: TRBV5-1

CDR3: CASSQGGTSYNEQFF
DNA: TGCGCCAGCAGCCAAGGAGGGACTTCCTACAATGAGCAGTTCTTC
D: -
J: TRBJ2-1
size: many
V: TRBV4-3

CDR3: CASSLRGMMSEAFF
DNA: TGTGCCAGCAGTTTGCGGGGGATGATGTCTGAAGCTTTCTTT
D: -
J: TRBJ1-1
size: many
V: TRBV12-3/TRBV12-4

CDR3: CASSRTVTNSPLHF
DNA: TGCGCCAGCAGCCGGACAGTCACTAATTCACCCCTCCACTTT
D: -
J: TRBJ1-6
size: many
V: TRBV4-3

CDR3: CASSSGKSSTDTQYF
DNA: TGTGCCAGCAGTTCCGGGAAATCTAGCACAGATACGCAGTATTTT
D: -
J: TRBJ2-3
size: -
V: TRBV27

CDR3: CASSPRDLGFYGYTF
DNA: TGTGCCAGCAGTCCCCGGGACCTTGGCTTCTATGGCTACACCTTC
D: -
J: TRBJ1-2
size: many
V: TRBV27

CDR3: CASSQRRGMNTEAFF
DNA: TGTGCCAGCAGCCAGAGGCGGGGGATGAACACTGAAGCTTTCTTT
D: -
J: TRBJ1-1
size: -
V: TRBV7-8

CDR3: CASSPGTLGSNYGYTF
DNA: TGCGCCAGCAGCCCCGGGACCCTAGGTAGTAACTATGGCTACACCTTC
D: -
J: TRBJ1-2
size: many
V: TRBV5-1

CDR3: CSVLDGSYEQYF
DNA: TGCAGCGTCCTCGACGGCTCCTACGAGCAGTACTTC
D: -
J: TRBJ2-7
size: many
V: TRBV29-1

CDR3: CSAATDMNTEAFF
DNA: TGCAGTGCCGCGACAGATATGAACACTGAAGCTTTCTTT
D: -
J: TRBJ1-1
size: many
V: TRBV20-1

CDR3: CASSQVKGGSDTEAFF
DNA: TGTGCCAGCAGCCAAGTGAAGGGTGGGTCGGACACTGAAGCTTTCTTT
D: -
J: TRBJ1-1
size: few
V: TRBV3-1

CDR3: CASTPSGNSPLHF
DNA: TGTGCCAGCACCCCATCCGGAAATTCACCCCTCCACTTT
D: -
J: TRBJ1-6
size: many
V: TRBV27

CDR3: CASSYSGTGVYEQYF
DNA: TGTGCCAGCAGTTACTCCGGGACAGGAGTTTACGAGCAGTACTTC
D: TRBD1
J: TRBJ2-7
size: many
V: TRBV6-5

CDR3: CSVGREGLNEQFF
DNA: TGCAGCGTTGGGCGGGAGGGCCTAAATGAGCAGTTCTTC
D: TRBD2
J: TRBJ2-1
size: many
V: TRBV29-1

CDR3: CASKSRVPNTGELFF
DNA: TGTGCCAGCAAATCGAGGGTACCGAACACCGGGGAGCTGTTTTTT
D: -
J: TRBJ2-2
size: -
V: TRBV21-1

CDR3: CASTRGAGMGTDTQYF
DNA: TGTGCCAGCACCCGTGGGGCGGGAATGGGCACAGATACGCAGTATTTT
D: -
J: TRBJ2-3
size: few
V: TRBV12-3/TRBV12-4

CDR3: CAIEGGGGYTF
DNA: TGTGCCATAGAGGGTGGGGGAGGCTACACCTTC
D: -
J: TRBJ1-2
size: many
V: TRBV6-5

CDR3: CASILRGDGNTIYF
DNA: TGTGCCAGCATCCTCAGGGGGGATGGAAACACCATATATTTT
D: TRBD1
J: TRBJ1-3
size: many
V: TRBV12-3/TRBV12-4

CDR3: CASSLGRRANTEAFF
DNA: TGTGCCAGCAGCTTGGGAAGGAGGGCGAACACTGAAGCTTTCTTT
D: -
J: TRBJ1-1
size: many
V: TRBV5-5

CDR3: CASSLTSGGLQPQHF
DNA: TGTGCCAGCAGCCTCACCTCCGGGGGATTACAGCCCCAGCATTTT
D: -
J: TRBJ1-5
size: many
V: TRBV12-3/TRBV12-4

CDR3: CASRFSGAGGYTF
DNA: TGTGCCAGCAGATTCTCGGGGGCGGGCGGCTACACCTTC
D: -
J: TRBJ1-2
size: many
V: TRBV11-2